This record looks at one T cell receptor (beta chain) sequence and its context. Its antigen is not identified. Every bit of the isolated RNA underwent reverse transcription, so sequencing read expressed TCRB transcripts. Assay: immunoSEQ multiplex PCR; the TCRdb copy retains only in-frame clones and omits some. The sample carries around 430,000 clones, 30% recorded once. These data come from a study of beta chain features in type 1 diabetes. Study summary: Cell yields, gender and age were similar in healthy donors and patients. Overall study findings and caveats: Sampled from patients, naive, central memory and Treg TCRB repertoires appeared more similar than those sampled from healthy donors.

The germline V gene encodes CDR1 SGHAT and CDR2 FQNNGV. This CDR3 region has 14 residues. V dropped 0 bases and J dropped 4 bases, with 7 bases sitting between them. This receptor was identified in a man aged 18 to 30 in good health. V gene TRBV11-2 combines with J gene TRBJ2-1; D gene unclear. The material sequenced was naive CD4+ T cells from blood. The CDR3 DNA reads as TGTGCCAGCAGCTTAGAGGCCCGATACAATGAGCAGTTCTTC. It is translated as CASSLEARYNEQFF.